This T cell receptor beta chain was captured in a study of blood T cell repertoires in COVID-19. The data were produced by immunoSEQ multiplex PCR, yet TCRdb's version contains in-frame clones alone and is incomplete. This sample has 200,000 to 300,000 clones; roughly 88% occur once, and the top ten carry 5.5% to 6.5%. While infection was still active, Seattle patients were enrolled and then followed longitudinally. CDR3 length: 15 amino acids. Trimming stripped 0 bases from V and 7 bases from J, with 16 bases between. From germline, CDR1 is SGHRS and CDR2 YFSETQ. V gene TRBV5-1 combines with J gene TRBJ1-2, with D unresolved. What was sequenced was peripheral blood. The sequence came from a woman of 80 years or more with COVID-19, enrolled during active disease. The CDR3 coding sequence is TGCGCCAGCAGCTTGGACAGCCTGACGGGAAGTGGCTACACCTTC. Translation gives CASSLDSLTGSGYTF. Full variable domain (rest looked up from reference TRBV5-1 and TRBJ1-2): KAGVTQTPRYLIKTRGQQVTLSCSPISGHRSVSWYQQTPGQGLQFLFEYFSETQRNKGNFPGRFSGRQFSNSRSEMNVSTLELGDSALYLCASSLDSLTGSGYTFGSGTRLTVV.